The rows below give T cell receptor beta chains drawn from one sample of a study of regulatory T cells in long-lasting Graves disease. TCRdb analysed the multiplex PCR reads with MiXCR anew, one entry per CDR3 protein. The table records approximately 470,000 distinct CDR3 sequences, roughly 20% of them present only once. Material: peripheral blood mononuclear cells (PBMCs), obtained when the disease was refractory, from a patient treated with antithyroid drugs. The origin of the receptors is a female donor with Graves disease. Both conserved end residues are part of each CDR3.

TRBV20-1	TRBJ1-2	CSARMYLDSDPYGYTF
TRBV12-3/TRBV12-4	TRBJ2-4	CASSFWSRGTNIQYF
TRBV2	TRBJ1-6	CASSEDRGLSPLHF
TRBV9	TRBJ2-7	CASSVRSGNYEQYF
TRBV5-6	TRBJ1-6	CASSSTRQDYNSPLHF
TRBV2	TRBJ1-4	CASSVDEKLFF
TRBV11-2	TRBJ2-7	CASRRTGFRYF
TRBV5-1	TRBJ2-5	CASRLGFQETQYF
TRBV6-1	TRBJ2-3	CASSDRNTQYF
TRBV19	TRBJ1-1	CASNTAMNTEAFF
TRBV11-2	TRBJ1-1	CASSLTLGGTMNTEAFF
TRBV12-3/TRBV12-4	TRBJ1-2	CASSPMGGSHYGYTF
TRBV5-1	TRBJ1-1	CASRPENTEAFF
TRBV3-1	TRBJ2-5	CASSPGRTYQETQYF
TRBV11-2	TRBJ1-6	CASSPAGQVSLHF
TRBV29-1	TRBJ1-5	CSVVDRGRQPQHF
TRBV20-1	TRBJ2-7	CSARDLAGRYEQYF
TRBV10-2	TRBJ1-2	CASSDPGQGGYGYTF
TRBV7-9	TRBJ2-4	CASIPRNQQNIQYF
TRBV11-2	TRBJ2-2	CASSSIGTSAGELFF
TRBV28	TRBJ1-4	CASSQQGEKLFF
TRBV7-9	TRBJ2-2	CASSLGDGRNTGELFF
TRBV28	TRBJ2-7	CASRLTYEQYF
TRBV2	TRBJ1-1	CASSESGLNTEAFF
TRBV6-5	TRBJ1-5	CASSYEASGTGQPQHF
TRBV27	TRBJ2-7	CASSYAGRNYEQYF
TRBV20-1	TRBJ2-3	CSAQQTSGIDTQYF
TRBV6-5	TRBJ2-7	CASSYAPPGVGYEQYF
TRBV7-8	TRBJ2-7	CASSLKGLVGSSFYYEQYF
TRBV7-2	TRBJ2-7	CASSFGPRGTYEQYF
TRBV7-9	TRBJ1-1	CASSLGREGGRNTEAFF
TRBV29-1	TRBJ1-2	CSVDSYGGRGGGYTF
TRBV20-1	TRBJ2-7	CSASSPQSLGPYEQYF
TRBV6-2/TRBV6-3	TRBJ2-7	CASSYKPGGEQYF
TRBV24-1	TRBJ2-2	CATSDGRGLAGESVAGELFF
TRBV6-2/TRBV6-3	TRBJ1-2	CARSESLNQNHGYTF
TRBV3-1	TRBJ2-5	CASKGDSQETQYF
TRBV7-3	TRBJ2-2	CASSSILGSGQANTGELFF
TRBV3-1	TRBJ2-3	CASSHPRLSGTQYF
TRBV7-9	TRBJ2-7	CASSSSDMASYEQYF
TRBV28	TRBJ2-7	CASSLSGLTYEQYF
TRBV20-1	TRBJ2-5	CSARDLITLATQYF
TRBV6-1	TRBJ1-6	CASRDSGTGGSPLHF
TRBV2	TRBJ2-7	CASSDPGQGSYEQYF
TRBV29-1	TRBJ2-2	CSVGTWSGVNTGELFF
TRBV7-2	TRBJ2-7	CASGRVALSSYEQYF
TRBV9	TRBJ1-5	CASSSGTGDNQPQHF
TRBV4-1	TRBJ1-1	CASSHHGMNTEAFF
TRBV5-1	TRBJ2-2	CASSFGNPGVNTGELFF
TRBV7-8	TRBJ2-7	CASSYEFAYEQYF
TRBV7-9	TRBJ1-2	CAGSLQEYGYTF
TRBV30	TRBJ2-3	CAWGLSTDTQYF
TRBV28	TRBJ2-7	CASSFVVGQGAREQYF
TRBV4-1	TRBJ1-1	CASSQDRGGAPEAFF
TRBV30	TRBJ1-1	CAWRLVTEAFF
TRBV30	TRBJ1-6	CAWSLIGGYNSPLHF
TRBV30	TRBJ2-7	CAWSVNSYEQYF
TRBV6-5	TRBJ1-1	CASSYAGYTEAFF
TRBV29-1	TRBJ2-5	CSVRLGGGQETQYF
TRBV28	TRBJ1-1	CASSLVGLGTEAFF